Described below is a single T cell receptor beta chain sequence and its context. The antigen remains unidentified. This entry belongs to a study of long-term antiretroviral therapy in people with HIV. General observations from the study: Information pertaining to ART adherence, viral resistance or therapeutic modifications was not obtained. Increased diversity was seen after ART, yet it remained lower than in transplant donor controls. Someone took the blood between about 2003 and 2018, maybe while older ART regimens were in use.

Running of the v3.0 immunoSEQ assay took place at survey level. In sequencing, about 40,000-55,000 T-cell genomes per sample were targeted. Produced via immunoSEQ multiplex PCR; TCRdb's table is partial and in-frame only. This sample yields under 30,000 clones, of which approximately 90% are seen a single time; 8.7% belongs to the top ten. CDR3 length: 15 amino acids. CDR1 SEHNR and CDR2 FQNEAQ come from the germline V gene (reference sequence). Trimming shortened V by 5 bases and J by 5 bases, and 15 bases separated the two germline ends. Sequenced material: unsorted PBMCs, taken 1.8 years before starting antiretroviral therapy. This clonotype was sampled from a man in his fifties with HIV. The chain employs TRBV7-9 and TRBJ1-4, with a weak D call TRBD1 (5 bases). CDR3 nucleotide sequence: TGTGCCAGCAGCCCCAATCAGGGCTTCAATGAAAAACTGTTTTTT. Its protein is CASSPNQGFNEKLFF.